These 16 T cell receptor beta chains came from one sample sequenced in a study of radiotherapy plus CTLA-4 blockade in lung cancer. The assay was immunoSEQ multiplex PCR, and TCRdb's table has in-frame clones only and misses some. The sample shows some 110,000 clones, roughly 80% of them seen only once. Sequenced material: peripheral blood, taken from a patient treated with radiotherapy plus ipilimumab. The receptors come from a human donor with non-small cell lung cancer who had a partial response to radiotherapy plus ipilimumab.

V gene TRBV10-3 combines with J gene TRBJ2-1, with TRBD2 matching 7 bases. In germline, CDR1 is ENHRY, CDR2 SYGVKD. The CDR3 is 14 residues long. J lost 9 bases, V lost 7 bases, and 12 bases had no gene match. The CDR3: CAIKARESAGEQFF. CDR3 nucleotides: TGTGCCATCAAAGCGCGGGAGAGCGCTGGTGAGCAGTTCTTC.

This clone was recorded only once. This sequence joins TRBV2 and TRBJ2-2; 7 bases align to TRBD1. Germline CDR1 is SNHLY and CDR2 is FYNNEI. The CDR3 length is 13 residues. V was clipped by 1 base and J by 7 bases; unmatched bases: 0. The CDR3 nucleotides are TGTGCCAGCAGTGAAGGGACAGGCGGGGAGCTGTTTTTT. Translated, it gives CASSEGTGGELFF.

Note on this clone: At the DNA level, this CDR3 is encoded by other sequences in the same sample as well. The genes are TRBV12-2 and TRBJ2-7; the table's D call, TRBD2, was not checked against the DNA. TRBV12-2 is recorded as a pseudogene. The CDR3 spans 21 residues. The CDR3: CASRLASARETSGFWGYEQYV. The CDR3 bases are TGTGCAAGTCGCTTAGCGTCGGCTCGCGAGACTAGCGGATTCTGGGGCTACGAGCAGTACGTC.

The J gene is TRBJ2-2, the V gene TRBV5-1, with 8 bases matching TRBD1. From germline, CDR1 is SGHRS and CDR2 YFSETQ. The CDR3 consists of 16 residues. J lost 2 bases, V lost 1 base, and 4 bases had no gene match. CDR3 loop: CASSLRGTGNTGELFF. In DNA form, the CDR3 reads TGCGCCAGCAGCTTGAGGGGGACAGGCAACACCGGGGAGCTGTTTTTT.

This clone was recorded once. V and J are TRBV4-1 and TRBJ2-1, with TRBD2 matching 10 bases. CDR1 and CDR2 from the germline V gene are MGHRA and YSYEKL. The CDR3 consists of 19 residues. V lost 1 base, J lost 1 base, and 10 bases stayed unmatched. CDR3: CASSQGRGAGGPSYNEQFF. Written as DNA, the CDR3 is TGCGCCAGCAGCCAAGGACGGGGAGCGGGAGGGCCGTCCTACAATGAGCAGTTCTTC.

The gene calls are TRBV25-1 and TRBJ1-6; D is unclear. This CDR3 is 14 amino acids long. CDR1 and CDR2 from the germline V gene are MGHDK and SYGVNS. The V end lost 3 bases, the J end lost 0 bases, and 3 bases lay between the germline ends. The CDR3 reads CASSDSSYNSPLHF. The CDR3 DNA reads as TGTGCCAGCAGTGACAGCTCCTATAATTCACCCCTCCACTTT.

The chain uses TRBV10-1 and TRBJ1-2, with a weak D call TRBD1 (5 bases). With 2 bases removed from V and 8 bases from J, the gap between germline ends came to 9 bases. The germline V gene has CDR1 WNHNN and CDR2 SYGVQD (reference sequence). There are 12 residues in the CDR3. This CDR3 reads CASSEGSGGYTF. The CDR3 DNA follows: TGCGCCAGCAGTGAGGGGTCAGGGGGCTACACCTTC.

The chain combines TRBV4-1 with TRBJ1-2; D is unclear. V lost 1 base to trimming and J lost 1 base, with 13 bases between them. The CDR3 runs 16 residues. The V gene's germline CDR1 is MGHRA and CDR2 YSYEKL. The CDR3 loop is CASSQVVTIINYGYTF. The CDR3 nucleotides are TGCGCCAGCAGCCAAGTCGTGACTATAATTAACTATGGCTACACCTTC.

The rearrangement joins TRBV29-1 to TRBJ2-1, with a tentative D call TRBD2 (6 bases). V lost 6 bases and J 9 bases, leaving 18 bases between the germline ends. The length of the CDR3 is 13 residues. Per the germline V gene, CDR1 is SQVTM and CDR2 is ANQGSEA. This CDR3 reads CSVGGVSGSEQFF. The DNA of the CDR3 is TGCAGCGTCGGCGGGGTCAGTGGTAGTGAGCAGTTCTTC.

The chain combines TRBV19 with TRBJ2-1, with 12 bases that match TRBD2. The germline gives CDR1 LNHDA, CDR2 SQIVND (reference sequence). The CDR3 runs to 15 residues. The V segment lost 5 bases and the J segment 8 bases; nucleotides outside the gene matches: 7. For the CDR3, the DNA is TGTGCCAGTAGTGGGCTAGCGGGAGGGTTGGATGAGCAGTTCTTC. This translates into CASSGLAGGLDEQFF. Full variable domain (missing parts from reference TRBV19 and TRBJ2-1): DGGITQSPKYLFRKEGQNVTLSCEQNLNHDAMYWYRQDPGQGLRLIYYSQIVNDFQKGDIAEGYSVSREKKESFPLTVTSAQKNPTAFYLCASSGLAGGLDEQFFGPGTRLTVL.

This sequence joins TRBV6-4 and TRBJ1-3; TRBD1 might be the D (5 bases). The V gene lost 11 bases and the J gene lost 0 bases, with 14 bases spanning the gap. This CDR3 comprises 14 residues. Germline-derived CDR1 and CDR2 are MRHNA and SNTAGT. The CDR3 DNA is TGTGCCGCCCGACAGCCTAGCTCTGGAAACACCATATATTTT. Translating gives CAARQPSSGNTIYF.

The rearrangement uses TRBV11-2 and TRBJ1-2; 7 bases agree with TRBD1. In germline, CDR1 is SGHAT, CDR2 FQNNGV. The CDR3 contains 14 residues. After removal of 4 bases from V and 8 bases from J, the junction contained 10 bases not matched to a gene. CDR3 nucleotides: TGTGCCAGCAGCTCCATGGGGGCAGGGGGAGGCTACACCTTC. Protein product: CASSSMGAGGGYTF. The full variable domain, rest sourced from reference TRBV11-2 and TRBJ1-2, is EAGVAQSPRYKIIEKRQSVAFWCNPISGHATLYWYQQILGQGPKLLIQFQNNGVVDDSQLPKDRFSAERLKGVDSTLKIQPAKLEDSAVYLCASSSMGAGGGYTFGSGTRLTVV.

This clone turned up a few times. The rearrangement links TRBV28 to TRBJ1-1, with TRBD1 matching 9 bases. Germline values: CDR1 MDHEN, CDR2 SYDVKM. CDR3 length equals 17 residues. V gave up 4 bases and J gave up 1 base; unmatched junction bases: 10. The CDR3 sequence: CASSSGRGQGPNTEAFF. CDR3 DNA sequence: TGTGCCAGCAGTTCGGGGAGAGGACAGGGGCCGAACACTGAAGCTTTCTTT.

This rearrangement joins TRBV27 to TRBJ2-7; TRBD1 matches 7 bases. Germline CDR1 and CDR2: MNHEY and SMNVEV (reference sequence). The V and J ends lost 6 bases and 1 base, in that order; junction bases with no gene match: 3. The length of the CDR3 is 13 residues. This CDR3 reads CASSRQGSYEQYV. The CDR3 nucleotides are TGTGCCAGCAGCCGACAGGGATCCTACGAGCAGTACGTC.

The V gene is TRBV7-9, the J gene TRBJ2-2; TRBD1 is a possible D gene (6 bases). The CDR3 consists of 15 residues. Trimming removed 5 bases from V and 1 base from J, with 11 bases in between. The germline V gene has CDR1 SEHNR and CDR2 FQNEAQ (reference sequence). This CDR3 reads CASSPQGLNTGELFF. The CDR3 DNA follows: TGTGCCAGCAGCCCCCAGGGGTTGAACACCGGGGAGCTGTTTTTT. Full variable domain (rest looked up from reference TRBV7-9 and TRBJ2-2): DTGVSQNPRHKITKRGQNVTFRCDPISEHNRLYWYRQTLGQGPEFLTYFQNEAQLEKSRLLSDRFSAERPKGSFSTLEIQRTEQGDSAMYLCASSPQGLNTGELFFGEGSRLTVL.

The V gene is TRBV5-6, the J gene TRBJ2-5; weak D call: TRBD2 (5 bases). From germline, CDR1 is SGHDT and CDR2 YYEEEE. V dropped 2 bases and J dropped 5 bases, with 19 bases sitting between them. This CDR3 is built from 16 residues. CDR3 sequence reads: CASSFLPTVRGETQYF. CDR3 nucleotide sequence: TGTGCCAGCAGCTTCCTGCCAACGGTACGAGGGGAGACCCAGTACTTC.